This T cell receptor beta chain appears in the sequencing data of a study of cytotoxic CD8 clonotypes in ibrutinib-treated CLL. Clones were sequenced by immunoSEQ multiplex PCR, and TCRdb holds only the in-frame ones, with some missing. The sample lists around 310,000 clones; 70% to 80% were seen once. The germline gives CDR1 MGHDK, CDR2 SYGVNS. Trimming shortened V by 7 bases and J by 0 bases, and 11 bases separated the two germline ends. This CDR3 region has 14 residues. The sequenced sample was PBMCs, obtained before ibrutinib treatment. This receptor was identified in a human donor with chronic lymphocytic leukemia. This chain links TRBV25-1 with TRBJ2-3, with D possibly being TRBD1 (6 bases). This CDR3 is CASTIQGSTDTQYF. CDR3 coding DNA: TGTGCCAGCACCATCCAGGGGAGCACAGATACGCAGTATTTT.